This T cell receptor beta chain was observed in a study of blood T cell repertoires in COVID-19. Study overall: There were acute and convalescent COVID-19 samples, and they came from the United States, Italy and Spain.

CDR1 GTSNPN and CDR2 SVGIG come from the germline V gene (reference sequence). The CDR3 sequence is 13 residues long. With 7 bases clipped from V and 7 bases from J, the junction kept 8 bases outside the gene matches. Source study methods: Nucleated cell number was recorded as an estimate derived from reference gene primer amplification. Clones were sequenced by immunoSEQ multiplex PCR, and TCRdb holds only the in-frame ones, with some missing. That table supplies the V and J calls and clone size; D and trimming were determined from the DNA. The sample records some 97,000 clones, more than 85% being singletons.

The TCR sequence derives from a man between 60 and 75 years old with acute or convalescent COVID-19. The chain couples TRBV30 to TRBJ2-1, with 9 nucleotides matching TRBD1. What was sequenced was peripheral blood. The CDR3 loop reads CASPGTGSNEQFF. The CDR3 DNA reads as TGTGCCTCTCCCGGGACAGGGAGTAATGAGCAGTTCTTC.